This TCR beta chain was sequenced during a study of CD8+ T cells in alopecia areata. Study-wide results and limits: Normal scalp showed lower clonality than lesional scalp, especially alopecia totalis/universalis.

V shed 1 base and J 4 bases; nucleotides not matched to a gene: 8. Germline V lookup: CDR1 SQVTM, CDR2 ANQGSEA. This CDR3 has 15 residues. TCR sequencing used cDNA made by reverse transcription of extracted RNA. Only in-frame clones appear in the TCRdb table, and some are missing; sequencing was by immunoSEQ multiplex PCR. The sample consists of around 80,000 clones, 51% of them appearing once. Alopecia areata patients had lesional scalp punch biopsies and peripheral blood taken from them. Investigators sorted PBMCs to obtain both CD4+ and CD8+ T cells. Details on this clone: Its antigen is not identified.

The sequenced sample consisted of NKG2D-high CD8+ T cells sorted from blood. This TCR was sampled from a human donor with alopecia areata. This chain uses TRBV29-1 with TRBJ2-7, with 9 positions matching TRBD1. The CDR3 loop is CSVEGGSGQGYEQYF. The CDR3 DNA reads as TGCAGCGTTGAAGGGGGGTCGGGACAGGGTTACGAGCAGTACTTC.